This TCR beta chain was sequenced for a study of CD8 T cells in Susac syndrome (dated by TCRdb to between 2017 and 2020). Some background on the complete study: Of the Susac syndrome patients who were sequenced, over five had clinically active disease and about 8 were in clinical remission. Whether CD8+ T cell activation and differentiation in Susac syndrome was antigen driven was tested using repertoire sequencing. At blood withdrawal, Susac syndrome patients were either therapy-naive, taking corticosteroids (in some cases with IVIg as well), or taking IVIg alone. General conclusions and limits of the study: The number of individuals in the TCR sequencing and HLA analysis was recognized as being relatively small. No clonal expansion was detected in the CD4+ T cell repertoire of Susac syndrome patients.

Worth noting for this clonotype: Which antigen it targets is not known. No qualities accompany the bases; no much larger clone lies one base away.

RNA was extracted with the RNeasy kit and roughly 0.45 to 1 ug was reverse transcribed using random hexamers. The immunoSEQ multiplex PCR assay, covering 54 Vbeta and 13 Jbeta segments, was used to amplify TCR beta CDR3 regions. PCR amplification bias was corrected by using a synthetic template baseline for primer optimization and computational correction. Processing in the source paper ran as follows. Only productive sequences were kept, with reads annotated to V, D and J genes according to IMGT and analyzed in immunoSEQ Analyzer. Clonality was computed as one minus Shannon entropy normalized by log2 of the number of productive unique sequences. Public and private clones were assessed among the 100 most prevalent clones of each patient and control. Clones were defined as Susac-specific if absent from the healthy and MS cohorts, from around 1,100 published viral clones and from other ImmuneACCESS disease sequences. TCRdb passed the public sequencing reads through fastp at Q25 and MiXCR, retaining productive beta sequences. Rows are unified per CDR3 protein, each entry keeping the most common DNA and genes. The V and J calls follow TCRdb's processing rather than the paper's. This sample is represented by over 130,000 distinct CDR3 sequences; 85% to 95% of them were singletons. The ten most abundant clones make up 0.13% to 0.15% of the sample.

Peripheral blood CD8+ and CD4+ T cells from healthy donors, Susac syndrome patients and multiple sclerosis patients were profiled using high-throughput TCR beta sequencing. Recently defined diagnostic criteria for definite or probable disease were met by the Susac syndrome patients. Bulk CD8+ and CD4+ T cells were purified by magnetic negative isolation, whereas CD8+ TEMRA cells were enriched by FACS. Blood was drawn into EDTA tubes, processed within 24 hours, and PBMCs were isolated by density gradient centrifugation. PBMCs intended for TCR sequencing were cryopreserved in liquid nitrogen and thawed later in a water bath at 37 degrees C. Purity of sorted or isolated CD4+, CD8+ and CD8+ TEMRA cells was at least 90%. Inclusive of the bounding cysteine and phenylalanine, the CDR3 is 15 residues long. The CDR3 DNA has 45 bases and is translated from base 1. V and J lose 0 bases and 2 bases, and a span of 5 bases separates them. Based on the germline V gene, the CDR1 and CDR2 sequences are LGHNA and YSLEER.

This sequence was found in a human donor with Susac syndrome. The specimen was CD4+ T cells from PBMCs. The chain employs TRBV4-3 and TRBJ2-6; the D gene remains uncertain. The nucleotides read TGCGCCAGCAGCCAAGAAACGACTGGGGCCAACGTCCTGACTTTC. This yields the protein CASSQETTGANVLTF.